Shown below are 9 T cell receptor beta chains from a single sample sequenced in a study of T cell changes during pregnancy in multiple sclerosis. TCRdb keeps only in-frame clones here, not all; method: immunoSEQ multiplex PCR. The sample lists roughly 40,000 clones; about 88% were seen once. The sample in question was CD8+ T cells from peripheral blood mononuclear cells, obtained in the first trimester of pregnancy. Receptors were obtained from a female donor with multiple sclerosis, enrolled in a pregnancy study.

This clone was observed a few times. This chain joins TRBV4-1 and TRBJ1-3; 8 bases agree with TRBD1. Trimming took 0 bases from V and 5 from J; bases not matched to a gene: 3. The CDR3 has 15 residues. CDR1 and CDR2 from the germline V gene are MGHRA and YSYEKL. This chain's CDR3 is CASSQEGQGRNTIYF. CDR3 bases: TGCGCCAGCAGCCAAGAAGGACAGGGACGAAACACCATATATTTT.

The chain combines TRBV6-1 with TRBJ1-2; possible D gene TRBD1, 6 bases. Germline CDR1 reads MNHNS; CDR2 reads SASEGT. V shed 3 bases and J shed 6 bases, with 17 bases lying between them. The CDR3 length is 15 residues. The CDR3 DNA reads as TGTGCCAGCAGTGAGCTCCAAGTCTCAGGGGATGGCTACACCTTC. Translation gives CASSELQVSGDGYTF.

The chain carries TRBV11-1 and TRBJ1-1; weak D call: TRBD1 (6 bases). Germline CDR1 SGHAT, CDR2 FQDESV (reference sequence). V lost 5 bases and J 6 bases, leaving 16 bases between the germline ends. The CDR3 contains 14 residues. Here the CDR3 DNA reads TGTGCCAGCAGCCTCCGGGGGGCCAGGCCTGAAGCTTTCTTT. Translated, it gives CASSLRGARPEAFF.

The V call is TRBV9, the J call TRBJ2-7; D unclear. The CDR3 has 12 residues. Trimming removed 3 bases from V and 6 bases from J, with 10 bases in between. Germline CDR1 SGDLS, CDR2 YYNGEE. CDR3 region: CASSEPAREQYF. The CDR3 bases are TGTGCCAGCAGCGAGCCCGCACGCGAGCAGTACTTC. Full variable domain (outside the CDR3, taken from reference TRBV9 and TRBJ2-7): DSGVTQTPKHLITATGQRVTLRCSPRSGDLSVYWYQQSLDQGLQFLIQYYNGEERAKGNILERFSAQQFPDLHSELNLSSLELGDSALYFCASSEPAREQYFGPGTRLTVT.

The V and J genes are TRBV29-1 and TRBJ1-2; tentative D call: TRBD1 (5 bases). V dropped 4 bases and J dropped 5 bases, with 14 bases sitting between them. The CDR3 runs 13 residues. Looked up from germline, CDR1 is SQVTM and CDR2 is ANQGSEA. Here the CDR3 DNA reads TGCAGCGTTGCCCTGACAGAAAAGTATGGCTACACCTTC. Residues: CSVALTEKYGYTF.

This clone was recorded only once. The rearrangement joins TRBV5-4 to TRBJ2-3; 14 bases agree with TRBD2. Germline CDR1 SGHNT, CDR2 YYREEE (reference sequence). Trimming cost V 0 bases and J 3 bases; bases outside gene matches: 3. The CDR3 consists of 17 residues. CDR3 region: CASSLGLAGGQTDTQYF. In nucleotides, the CDR3 is TGTGCCAGCAGCTTGGGACTAGCGGGGGGGCAGACAGATACGCAGTATTTT.

A few counts support this clone. This chain uses TRBV9 with TRBJ1-1, with 7 nucleotides matching TRBD1. Germline V gives CDR1 SGDLS, CDR2 YYNGEE. The length of the CDR3 is 13 residues. V dropped 3 bases and J dropped 7; count of bases not matched to a gene: 6. The CDR3 protein is CASSDPGDSEAFF. CDR3 in DNA: TGTGCCAGCAGCGACCCTGGGGACAGTGAAGCTTTCTTT.

The chain employs TRBV6-6 and TRBJ1-1; TRBD1 agrees at 7 bases. Germline CDR1 reads MNHNY; CDR2 reads SVGAGI (reference sequence). The V gene end was trimmed by 0 bases and the J gene end by 4 bases; junction bases not matched to a gene: 8. The length of the CDR3 is 16 residues. CDR3 in DNA: TGTGCCAGCAGTTACTCAGCCAGGGGGATTGGCACTGAAGCTTTCTTT. This sequence encodes CASSYSARGIGTEAFF.

The gene calls are TRBV6-5 and TRBJ1-1; unclear D gene. CDR1 and CDR2 from the germline V gene are MNHEY and SVGAGI. Trimming pared 0 bases from V and 6 bases from J, leaving 11 bases between. This CDR3 has 14 amino acids. The DNA for the CDR3 is TGTGCCAGCAGTTACTCGAGGGTAACCCCTGAAGCTTTCTTT. Its protein is CASSYSRVTPEAFF.